The next 8 T cell receptor beta chains were all read from a single sample in a study of preoperative IRX-2 immunotherapy in early breast cancer. The table came from immunoSEQ multiplex PCR; TCRdb's copy has only in-frame clones and leaves some out. The sample includes 20,000 to 25,000 clones, approximately 95% seen only once; the top ten take 15% to 20%. This sample's treatment: preoperative locoregional IRX-2 cytokine immunotherapy. This specimen consisted of tumor tissue, obtained after IRX-2 immunotherapy. Receptors were obtained from a human donor with breast cancer.

V gene TRBV11-1 combines with J gene TRBJ2-7, with D uncertain. The CDR3 covers 12 residues. Germline V gene lookup returns CDR1 SGHAT and CDR2 FQDESV (reference sequence). Trimming left V 5 bases short and J 0 bases short, with 5 bases between. The CDR3 sequence: CASSASSYEQYF. The DNA for the CDR3 is TGTGCCAGCAGCGCCAGCTCCTACGAGCAGTACTTC.

J is TRBJ1-2 and V is TRBV2; TRBD1 agrees at 11 bases. Germline-derived CDR1 and CDR2 are SNHLY and FYNNEI. The CDR3 is made up of 14 amino acids. The V gene end was trimmed by 5 bases and the J gene end by 3 bases; junction bases not matched to a gene: 2. DNA of the CDR3: TGTGCCAGCAGTTGGACAGGGGGCGACTATGGCTACACCTTC. Protein product: CASSWTGGDYGYTF.

The V and J genes are TRBV7-2 and TRBJ1-1; no clear D. Trimming took 4 bases from V and 4 from J, leaving 13 bases between them. This CDR3 comprises 14 residues. Germline V gene sequence: CDR1 SGHTA, CDR2 FQGNSA. CDR3: CASSYLLEGTEAFF. In nucleotides, the CDR3 is TGTGCCAGCAGCTACCTTTTGGAGGGCACTGAAGCTTTCTTT. Full variable domain (rest looked up from reference TRBV7-2 and TRBJ1-1): GAGVSQSPSNKVTEKGKDVELRCDPISGHTALYWYRQSLGQGLEFLIYFQGNSAPDKSGLPSDRFSAERTGGSVSTLTIQRTQQEDSAVYLCASSYLLEGTEAFFGQGTRLTVV.

The chain has TRBV2 and TRBJ2-7; TRBD2 matches at 8 bases. Germline-derived CDR1 and CDR2 are SNHLY and FYNNEI. V was pared by 6 bases and J by 5 bases, with 6 bases of the junction left unmatched. The CDR3 totals 13 residues. The CDR3 here is CASSWLAGNEQYF. Written as DNA, the CDR3 is TGTGCCAGCAGCTGGCTAGCGGGCAACGAGCAGTACTTC.

In its sample, this clone was seen a few times. The sample has other DNA sequences that encode this CDR3 too. The chain uses TRBV20-1 and TRBJ1-1; D is unclear. Germline lookup yields CDR1 DFQATT and CDR2 SNEGSKA (reference sequence). This CDR3 comprises 11 residues. V lost 8 bases and J lost 3, with 10 bases in between. CDR3 sequence reads: CSPRADTEAFF. The CDR3 bases are TGCAGTCCGAGGGCAGACACTGAAGCTTTCTTT.

This chain uses TRBV23-1 with TRBJ1-2; TRBD1 agrees at 7 bases. TRBV23-1 qualifies as an ORF whose function is uncertain. With V trimmed by 10 bases and J by 4 bases, 12 bases remained unmatched. This CDR3 spans 14 amino acids. CDR3 nucleotide sequence: TGCGCCATACTTGACAGGGTATCCACCTATGGCTACACCTTC. Residues: CAILDRVSTYGYTF.

This chain connects TRBV4-2 to TRBJ1-3; D is unclear. V was clipped by 0 bases and J by 0 bases, with 9 bases between them. Germline CDR1 and CDR2: LGHNA and YNFKEQ. This CDR3 is built from 16 residues. DNA of the CDR3: TGTGCCAGCAGCCAAGATACAACTCACTCTGGAAACACCATATATTTT. Encoded protein: CASSQDTTHSGNTIYF.

The rearrangement links TRBV6-5 to TRBJ2-7, with TRBD2 matching over 11 bases. The CDR3 is 16 residues long. Trimming cost V 1 base and J 7 bases; bases outside gene matches: 9. Germline CDR1 reads MNHEY; CDR2 reads SVGAGI. DNA of the CDR3: TGTGCCAGCAGTTACTACGGGACTAGCGGCACCCGGGAGCAGTACTTC. This codes for CASSYYGTSGTREQYF.